A single sample gave rise to the 20 T cell receptor beta chains below, sequenced in a study of shared clonotypes between healthy human individuals. Libraries were prepared by immunoSEQ multiplex PCR; TCRdb keeps only in-frame clonotypes and omits some of them. The data contain around 1.4 million clones, around 98.5% of them singletons. Sequencing was performed on naive CD4+ T cells sorted from blood. Subset meaning: CD45RA+ positively selected. The origin of the receptors is a man in his thirties or forties in good health.

The J gene is TRBJ1-2, the V gene TRBV6-1, with 9 nucleotides matching TRBD1. Germline-derived CDR1 and CDR2 are MNHNS and SASEGT. The CDR3 length is 15 residues. V lost 0 bases and J lost 6; bases outside the gene matches: 5. The CDR3 DNA follows: TGTGCCAGCAGTGAAGCGTTAACAGGGGGCGATGGCTACACCTTC. Translated: CASSEALTGGDGYTF.

The chain carries TRBV5-1 and TRBJ2-7, with TRBD1 as a possible D gene (5 bases). The germline CDR1 and CDR2 sequences are SGHRS and YFSETQ. The germline V and J ends were trimmed by 0 bases and 2 bases, with 12 bases remaining between them. The CDR3 spans 15 residues. The CDR3 coding sequence is TGCGCCAGCAGCTTGGTCTTGGACACCCCCTACGAGCAGTACTTC. It translates to CASSLVLDTPYEQYF.

The chain recombines TRBV7-3 with TRBJ2-2, with D uncertain. CDR1 SGHTA and CDR2 FQGTGA come from the germline V gene. The CDR3 consists of 16 residues. Trimming removed 1 base at V and 1 base at J, with 10 bases between. The CDR3 DNA follows: TGTGCCAGCAGCTTAAAGCGCGCAATGAACACCGGGGAGCTGTTTTTT. It translates to CASSLKRAMNTGELFF.

This chain links TRBV6-1 with TRBJ1-2, with D hard to call. Between the trimmed V and J ends, which lost 2 bases and 13 bases, there was a span of 11 bases. This CDR3 contains 11 residues. Germline V CDR1 and CDR2: MNHNS, SASEGT. The CDR3 DNA is TGTGCCAGCAGTGAATTGGCCAGGCCCACCTTC. Translating gives CASSELARPTF.

This chain links TRBV19 with TRBJ2-5; possibly TRBD1 or TRBD2 for D (6 bases each). Germline V gives CDR1 LNHDA, CDR2 SQIVND (reference sequence). This CDR3 spans 15 amino acids. Trimming left V 6 bases short and J 2 bases short, with 16 bases between. The CDR3 DNA follows: TGTGCCAGTAGCCTGTACGGGGGCACTCAAGAGACCCAGTACTTC. Protein sequence: CASSLYGGTQETQYF. The variable domain in full, with the rest retrieved from reference TRBV19 and TRBJ2-5, is DGGITQSPKYLFRKEGQNVTLSCEQNLNHDAMYWYRQDPGQGLRLIYYSQIVNDFQKGDIAEGYSVSREKKESFPLTVTSAQKNPTAFYLCASSLYGGTQETQYFGPGTRLLVL.

The chain couples TRBV9 to TRBJ1-4; unclear D gene. The V end lost 4 bases, the J end lost 7 bases, and 17 bases lay between the germline ends. CDR3 length equals 15 residues. Germline V gives CDR1 SGDLS, CDR2 YYNGEE. CDR3 loop: CASSKWPLWGEKLFF. In DNA form, the CDR3 reads TGTGCCAGCAGCAAGTGGCCCCTCTGGGGTGAAAAACTGTTTTTT.

The chain carries TRBV9 and TRBJ1-5; D uncertain. V lost 0 bases, J lost 1 base, and 11 bases lay in between. Per germline, CDR1 SGDLS and CDR2 YYNGEE. The CDR3 is 16 amino acids. CDR3 residues: CASSVVTRESNQPQHF. The CDR3 bases are TGTGCCAGCAGCGTAGTAACTAGGGAGAGCAATCAGCCCCAGCATTTT. Using reference TRBV9 and TRBJ1-5 for the parts outside the CDR3, the full variable domain is DSGVTQTPKHLITATGQRVTLRCSPRSGDLSVYWYQQSLDQGLQFLIQYYNGEERAKGNILERFSAQQFPDLHSELNLSSLELGDSALYFCASSVVTRESNQPQHFGDGTRLSIL.

The rearrangement uses TRBV27 and TRBJ2-7; 8 nucleotides align to TRBD2. The J segment lost 6 bases and the V segment lost 6 bases, leaving 13 bases of the junction unmatched. The CDR3 is 15 residues long. CDR1 and CDR2 from the germline V gene are MNHEY and SMNVEV (reference sequence). Written as DNA, the CDR3 is TGTGCCAGCAGGTCAAGCGGGAGTGGTTTTCGCGAGCAGTACTTC. It yields the protein CASRSSGSGFREQYF.

The chain carries TRBV6-5 and TRBJ1-5, with D possibly matching TRBD1 (6 bases). V lost 4 bases to trimming and J lost 1 base, with 11 bases between them. The CDR3 covers 15 residues. The germline CDR1 and CDR2 sequences are MNHEY and SVGAGI. CDR3 region: CASSSQGLSNQPQHF. The CDR3 nucleotides are TGTGCCAGCAGTTCCCAGGGGCTAAGCAATCAGCCCCAGCATTTT.

A remark on this clone: The sample has other DNA sequences that encode this CDR3 too. CDR3 DNA: TGCGCCAGCAGCCAAGAAGGACGGGGGAGCTACGAGCAGTACTTC. Its protein product is CASSQEGRGSYEQYF. The chain recombines TRBV4-3 with TRBJ2-7; D may be TRBD2 (6 bases). CDR3 length: 15 amino acids. The V end lost 0 bases, the J end lost 3 bases, and 12 bases lay between the germline ends. The germline V gene encodes CDR1 LGHNA and CDR2 YSLEER.

This clone was seen once. The chain combines TRBV2 with TRBJ2-1, with no clear D. The germline CDR1 and CDR2 sequences are SNHLY and FYNNEI. The CDR3 has 15 residues. The V end was cut by 3 bases, the J end by 0 bases, with 9 bases between. The CDR3, as DNA: TGTGCCAGCAGTGATCACCCCCACTCCTACAATGAGCAGTTCTTC. The encoded protein is CASSDHPHSYNEQFF.

The CDR3 here is CASREQGAYEQYF. The CDR3 nucleotides are TGTGCCAGCCGAGAACAGGGTGCCTACGAGCAGTACTTC. This chain connects TRBV28 to TRBJ2-7; D is perhaps TRBD1 (6 bases). V dropped 8 bases and J dropped 2 bases, with 13 bases sitting between them. Germline CDR1 reads MDHEN; CDR2 reads SYDVKM. The CDR3 spans 13 residues.

In the case of this clone: This sample also contains other DNA sequences that code for the same CDR3. The V gene is TRBV5-1, the J gene TRBJ2-7, with 8 bases matching TRBD1. The germline CDR1 and CDR2 sequences are SGHRS and YFSETQ. The CDR3 has 15 residues. J gave up 0 bases and V 0 bases, and 2 bases lay outside the gene matches. The CDR3 DNA sequence: TGCGCCAGCAGCTTGGACAGGGGGAGCTCCTACGAGCAGTACTTC. This encodes CASSLDRGSSYEQYF.

On this clone itself: Other DNA sequences in this sample translate to the same CDR3. This rearrangement joins TRBV2 to TRBJ2-2; D may be TRBD2 (6 bases). The CDR3 runs to 14 residues. V was trimmed by 3 bases and J by 5 bases, leaving 10 bases between them. Germline V gene sequence: CDR1 SNHLY, CDR2 FYNNEI. The CDR3 coding sequence is TGTGCCAGCAGTGATCCGGGGGATACCGGGGAGCTGTTTTTT. Its translation: CASSDPGDTGELFF.

As for this clone: This sample includes further DNA sequences coding for the same CDR3. This chain connects TRBV7-8 to TRBJ2-7, with 11 bases that match TRBD1. V was pared by 3 bases and J by 4 bases, with 5 bases of the junction left unmatched. The CDR3 is 15 amino acids. Germline V gene lookup returns CDR1 SGHVS and CDR2 FQNEAQ. The CDR3 DNA sequence: TGTGCCAGCAGCTTGGGAGGACAGGGGGCTTACGAGCAGTACTTC. This encodes CASSLGGQGAYEQYF. Together with reference TRBV7-8 and TRBJ2-7, the CDR3 gives the full variable domain: GAGVSQSPRYKVAKRGQDVALRCDPISGHVSLFWYQQALGQGPEFLTYFQNEAQLDKSGLPSDRFFAERPEGSVSTLKIQRTQQEDSAVYLCASSLGGQGAYEQYFGPGTRLTVT.

The chain uses TRBV5-1 and TRBJ2-1; the match to TRBD1 covers 7 bases. The CDR3 consists of 17 residues. The V gene's germline CDR1 is SGHRS and CDR2 YFSETQ. V shed 3 bases, J shed 5 bases, and the junction held 14 bases outside the gene matches. Written as DNA, the CDR3 is TGCGCCAGCAGCTCCGATCGACAGGGCATACCCCACAATGAGCAGTTCTTC. Encoded protein: CASSSDRQGIPHNEQFF.

J is TRBJ2-1 and V is TRBV7-3, with 7 positions matching TRBD1. Losses at the gene ends were 1 base for V and 7 bases for J; bases not matched to a gene: 10. Germline values: CDR1 SGHTA, CDR2 FQGTGA. This CDR3 contains 16 residues. DNA for the CDR3: TGTGCCAGCAGCTTAATCCAGACAGGGAAAACGAATGAGCAGTTCTTC. It is translated as CASSLIQTGKTNEQFF.

The genes are TRBV9 and TRBJ1-1, with D possibly being TRBD1 (5 bases). Trimming pared 6 bases from V and 1 base from J, leaving 13 bases between. The CDR3 is made up of 14 amino acids. From germline, CDR1 is SGDLS and CDR2 YYNGEE. The CDR3 DNA follows: TGTGCCAGCAACCCGGACACGGCGAACACTGAAGCTTTCTTT. This translates into CASNPDTANTEAFF.

The J gene is TRBJ2-7, the V gene TRBV2; weak D call: TRBD2 (5 bases). The CDR3 has 12 amino acids. From germline, CDR1 is SNHLY and CDR2 FYNNEI. V lost 6 bases and J lost 8, with 14 bases in between. The CDR3 nucleotides read TGTGCCAGCAGCGGGGATAGTATAAAGCAGTACTTC. Protein: CASSGDSIKQYF.

The gene calls are TRBV28 and TRBJ1-5, with D perhaps matching TRBD1 (5 bases). Trimming cost V 6 bases and J 6 bases, with 9 bases left between them. This CDR3 is built from 12 residues. Germline V gene data show CDR1 as MDHEN and CDR2 as SYDVKM. The CDR3 region is CASRGPTQPQHF. The CDR3 coding sequence is TGTGCCAGCAGGGGGCCCACTCAGCCCCAGCATTTT.